The 11 T cell receptor beta chains given below trace back to one sample, sequenced in a study of shared clonotypes between healthy human individuals. Profiling relied on immunoSEQ multiplex PCR, and the TCRdb table lists in-frame clones only, not all of them. The sample consists of around 2.5 million clones, 93% of them appearing once. Specimen: naive CD4+ T cells from PBMCs. Regarding subset: CD45RA+ positively selected. The receptors were gathered from a man younger than 30 in good health. Some clones in this sample may be carry-over from other donors' samples.

V gene TRBV19 combines with J gene TRBJ2-5; D not resolved. Germline loops: CDR1 LNHDA, CDR2 SQIVND (reference sequence). Trimming shortened V by 3 bases and J by 1 base, and 6 bases separated the two germline ends. This CDR3 has 13 amino acids. This CDR3 reads CASSMPTQETQYF. The CDR3 DNA reads TGTGCCAGTAGTATGCCGACCCAAGAGACCCAGTACTTC.

J is TRBJ2-7 and V is TRBV6-5, with 9 nucleotides matching TRBD1. V dropped 4 bases and J dropped 2; count of bases not matched to a gene: 6. CDR1 is MNHEY, CDR2 SVGAGI, per germline. The CDR3 covers 15 residues. CDR3: CASSFKTGGTYEQYF. CDR3 DNA sequence: TGTGCCAGCAGTTTTAAGACAGGGGGGACCTACGAGCAGTACTTC.

The chain recombines TRBV30 with TRBJ1-4; D perhaps matches TRBD1 (5 bases). V was cut by 0 bases and J by 0 bases, with 11 bases left in between. CDR1 and CDR2 from the germline V gene are GTSNPN and SVGIG (reference sequence). The length of the CDR3 is 16 residues. The CDR3 protein is CAWSVTTGATNEKLFF. Here the CDR3 DNA reads TGTGCCTGGAGTGTAACCACAGGAGCAACTAATGAAAAACTGTTTTTT.

The chain combines TRBV18 with TRBJ2-7; D ambiguous. V gave up 2 bases and J gave up 7 bases, with 15 bases separating them. The CDR3 spans 14 residues. Germline V gives CDR1 KGHSH, CDR2 LQKENI. CDR3 in amino acids: CASSPRILMGEQYF. The CDR3 nucleotides read TGTGCCAGCTCACCAAGGATACTCATGGGGGAGCAGTACTTC.

V gene TRBV5-1 combines with J gene TRBJ1-1; TRBD1 agrees at 10 bases. CDR1 is SGHRS and CDR2 is YFSETQ in the germline V gene. V lost 2 bases and J lost 0; bases outside the gene matches: 4. The CDR3 contains 16 residues. The CDR3 DNA follows: TGCGCCAGCAGCTTCACCGGGACAGGGGTGAACACTGAAGCTTTCTTT. Translation gives CASSFTGTGVNTEAFF.

The chain recombines TRBV28 with TRBJ1-5; D unresolved. In germline, CDR1 is MDHEN, CDR2 SYDVKM. Trimming took off 7 bases at V and 1 base at J, with 8 bases between the two ends. This CDR3 comprises 13 residues. CDR3 coding DNA: TGTGCCAGCACCTCAAGGAGCAATCAGCCCCAGCATTTT. Its translation: CASTSRSNQPQHF.

The genes are TRBV9 and TRBJ2-1, with a possible D match to TRBD1 (6 bases). The CDR3 is 17 residues long. CDR1 is SGDLS, CDR2 YYNGEE, per germline. Trimming removed 3 bases at V and 2 bases at J, with 18 bases between. The CDR3 is CASSEGVSLPPYNEQFF. The DNA of the CDR3 is TGTGCCAGCAGCGAGGGGGTCAGCCTCCCCCCCTACAATGAGCAGTTCTTC.

In the case of this clone: The sample carries other DNA sequences with the same CDR3. The V gene is TRBV28, the J gene TRBJ2-1; D not resolved. CDR3 length: 11 residues. Germline V CDR1 and CDR2: MDHEN, SYDVKM. V lost 2 bases and J lost 10, with 6 bases in between. The DNA for the CDR3 is TGTGCCAGCAGTTTAACATCCGAGCAGTTCTTC. Translating it yields CASSLTSEQFF.

This clone appeared once. The chain uses TRBV9 and TRBJ1-4, with 11 bases fitting TRBD1. Germline CDR1 and CDR2: SGDLS and YYNGEE. The CDR3 has 17 amino acids. The V gene end was trimmed by 3 bases and the J gene end by 1 base; junction bases not matched to a gene: 5. CDR3 sequence reads: CASSAGTGGGTNEKLFF. The DNA of the CDR3 is TGTGCCAGCAGCGCCGGGACAGGGGGTGGAACTAATGAAAAACTGTTTTTT.

The chain joins TRBV6-5 to TRBJ2-7; tentatively, D is TRBD2 (5 bases). The V and J ends lost 7 bases and 5 bases respectively, with 12 bases between them. This CDR3 spans 12 amino acids. In germline, CDR1 is MNHEY, CDR2 SVGAGI. The chain's CDR3 is CASKNPGNEQYF. The DNA for the CDR3 is TGTGCCAGCAAAAACCCCGGGAACGAGCAGTACTTC.

The V gene is TRBV28, the J gene TRBJ2-7; tentative D call: TRBD1 (6 bases). The CDR3 length is 15 residues. Germline CDR1 and CDR2: MDHEN and SYDVKM. The V and J ends lost 3 bases and 2 bases respectively, with 14 bases between them. CDR3 DNA sequence: TGTGCCAGCAGTTTGGGGCGTGGGGGCACCTACGAGCAGTACTTC. Its protein product is CASSLGRGGTYEQYF.